The 26 T cell receptor beta chains below were found in one sample sequenced in a study of immune characteristics of hereditary and idiopathic chronic pancreatitis. Libraries were prepared by immunoSEQ multiplex PCR; TCRdb keeps only in-frame clonotypes and omits some of them. The repertoire holds around 9,400 clones, roughly 77% seen once, with 14% in the top ten. Patients having total pancreatectomy with islet autotransplantation provided the chronic pancreatitis pancreas tissue. Sequencing was carried out using pancreas tissue with idiopathic chronic pancreatitis. Source of these receptors: a human donor with chronic pancreatitis.

Remarks on this clone: This specimen includes other DNA sequences encoding the same CDR3. The chain employs TRBV3-1 (or the pseudogene TRBV3-2) and TRBJ2-1; TRBD2 matches at 8 bases. V shed 1 base, J shed 9 bases, and the junction held 11 bases outside the gene matches. Germline CDR1 is LGHDT and CDR2 is YNNKEL (reference sequence). The CDR3 is made up of 16 amino acids. The CDR3, as DNA: TGTGCCAGCAGCCAAGGTTTTAACGGGGGGGCGGGTGAGCAGTTCTTC. It translates to CASSQGFNGGAGEQFF.

This clone has only a few counts. The V call is TRBV10-1, the J call TRBJ2-3; a possible D gene is TRBD2 (6 bases). CDR1 and CDR2 (germline): WNHNN, SYGVQD (reference sequence). V shed 10 bases and J shed 3 bases, with 32 bases lying between them. The CDR3 loop spans 19 amino acids. The CDR3 sequence: CANTILIFRDLVGTDTQYF. CDR3 DNA: TGCGCCAACACTATACTCATATTCCGGGACTTAGTAGGGACAGATACGCAGTATTTT.

This clone has a single count. V and J are TRBV7-9 and TRBJ2-1; 8 bases are a match to TRBD2. Germline CDR1 reads SEHNR; CDR2 reads FQNEAQ (reference sequence). V shed 5 bases, J shed 0 bases, and the junction held 3 bases outside the gene matches. This CDR3 has 15 amino acids. The CDR3 region is CASSPTSGSYNEQFF. CDR3 coding DNA: TGTGCCAGCAGCCCTACTAGCGGCTCCTACAATGAGCAGTTCTTC.

V gene TRBV11-3 combines with J gene TRBJ2-1, with D possibly matching TRBD2 (7 bases). V lost 1 base to trimming and J lost 4 bases, with 17 bases between them. This CDR3 comprises 17 residues. Germline CDR1 SGHNT, CDR2 YENEEA. CDR3 region: CASSLGVGGGGYNEQFF. In DNA form, the CDR3 reads TGTGCCAGCAGCTTAGGTGTTGGGGGCGGGGGATACAATGAGCAGTTCTTC. The full variable domain, rest sourced from reference TRBV11-3 and TRBJ2-1, is EAGVVQSPRYKIIEKKQPVAFWCNPISGHNTLYWYLQNLGQGPELLIRYENEEAVDDSQLPKDRFSAERLKGVDSTLKIQPAELGDSAVYLCASSLGVGGGGYNEQFFGPGTRLTVL.

The V and J genes are TRBV3-1 (or the pseudogene TRBV3-2) and TRBJ1-2; a possible D gene is TRBD1 (6 bases). V lost 4 bases and J 4 bases, leaving 13 bases between the germline ends. The CDR3 has 14 amino acids. From germline, CDR1 is LGHDT and CDR2 YNNKEL (reference sequence). The CDR3 spells CASSPLDSRYGYTF. The CDR3 DNA reads as TGTGCCAGCAGCCCCCTGGACAGCCGCTATGGCTACACCTTC.

The V and J genes are TRBV9 and TRBJ2-5; TRBD2 agrees at 9 bases. There are 16 residues in the CDR3. CDR1 SGDLS and CDR2 YYNGEE come from the germline V gene. V lost 0 bases to trimming and J lost 1 base; unmatched junction nucleotides: 4. This CDR3 is CASSVGPAGGQETQYF. Here the CDR3 DNA reads TGTGCCAGCAGCGTAGGACCAGCGGGGGGCCAAGAGACCCAGTACTTC.

The V call is TRBV7-3, the J call TRBJ1-1, with unresolved D. The CDR3 contains 13 residues. The V and J ends lost 8 bases and 0 bases respectively, with 10 bases between them. CDR1 is SGHTA and CDR2 is FQGTGA in the germline V gene. The CDR3 DNA reads as TGTGCCAGCTCCGGCTCGGTGAACACTGAAGCTTTCTTT. This sequence encodes CASSGSVNTEAFF.

The chain employs TRBV2 and TRBJ2-5; D remains unclear. CDR3 size: 13 residues. The V end lost 3 bases, the J end lost 3 bases, and 8 bases lay between the germline ends. CDR1 is SNHLY, CDR2 FYNNEI, per germline. The CDR3 sequence is CASSDSRKETQYF. As DNA, the CDR3 is TGTGCCAGCAGTGATTCTAGAAAAGAGACCCAGTACTTC.

The J gene is TRBJ1-5, the V gene TRBV7-8, with D unclear. Per the germline V gene, CDR1 is SGHVS and CDR2 is FQNEAQ. With 1 base removed from V and 3 bases from J, the gap between germline ends came to 10 bases. The CDR3 sequence is 15 residues long. CDR3 in amino acids: CASSLDRNNNQPQHF. The CDR3 DNA reads TGTGCCAGCAGCTTAGATAGAAACAACAATCAGCCCCAGCATTTT.

This clone has a handful of counts. The gene calls are TRBV3-1 (or the pseudogene TRBV3-2) and TRBJ1-4; maybe TRBD1 (5 bases). Deletions cut 0 bases from V and 0 bases from J, with 11 bases between. The CDR3 extends over 17 amino acids. CDR1 and CDR2 from the germline V gene are LGHDT and YNNKEL (reference sequence). The CDR3 region is CASSQDIDSSTNEKLFF. The DNA of the CDR3 is TGTGCCAGCAGCCAAGACATCGACAGTTCAACTAATGAAAAACTGTTTTTT.

V and J are TRBV6-5 and TRBJ2-6; tentatively, D is TRBD1 (5 bases). Germline CDR1 is MNHEY and CDR2 is SVGAGI. V was clipped by 0 bases and J by 1 base, with 7 bases between them. The CDR3 has 16 amino acids. CDR3: CASSYSGASGANVLTF. DNA of the CDR3: TGTGCCAGCAGTTACTCAGGGGCATCTGGGGCCAACGTCCTGACTTTC.

Note on this clone: At one boundary the junction diverges from the germline segment, which might be a read error. This rearrangement joins TRBV6-5 to TRBJ2-7; the D gene is possibly TRBD2 (6 bases). The CDR3 is 14 amino acids. CDR1 MNHEY and CDR2 SVGAGI come from the germline V gene. The CDR3 spells CASSYFWGGDEQYF. DNA of the CDR3: TGTGCCAGCAGCTACTTTTGGGGAGGTGACGAGCAGTACTTC.

Here the CDR3 DNA reads TGTGCCAGCAGCTTACTTAACACAAACCAAGAGACCCAGTACTTC. This encodes CASSLLNTNQETQYF. The J gene is TRBJ2-5, the V gene TRBV7-6; D uncertain. This CDR3 has 15 amino acids. Trimming stripped 2 bases from V and 0 bases from J, with 10 bases between. CDR1 and CDR2 (germline): SGHVS, FNYEAQ.

This clone was seen a single time. The chain employs TRBV5-6 and TRBJ2-2, with unresolved D. Trimming cost V 2 bases and J 7 bases, with 9 bases left between them. Germline V gene data show CDR1 as SGHDT and CDR2 as YYEEEE. This CDR3 spans 13 amino acids. The CDR3 is CASSFNTVGELFF. CDR3 nucleotides: TGTGCCAGCAGCTTTAATACGGTCGGGGAGCTGTTTTTT.

This rearrangement joins TRBV27 to TRBJ2-2, with no clear D. V lost 5 bases and J lost 2, with 12 bases in between. There are 15 residues in the CDR3. CDR1 is MNHEY and CDR2 is SMNVEV in the germline V gene (reference sequence). CDR3: CASSNTQDNTGELFF. In nucleotides, the CDR3 is TGTGCCAGCAGTAACACGCAGGATAACACCGGGGAGCTGTTTTTT.

The J gene is TRBJ2-5, the V gene TRBV5-1; the D gene is possibly TRBD1 (6 bases). Germline CDR1 SGHRS, CDR2 YFSETQ. The CDR3 sequence is 14 residues long. Trimming left V 4 bases short and J 1 base short, with 11 bases between. The CDR3 protein is CASSERGGQETQYF. For the CDR3, the DNA is TGCGCCAGCAGCGAACGAGGGGGCCAAGAGACCCAGTACTTC.

This clone showed up just a few times. The chain recombines TRBV4-2 with TRBJ2-3, with TRBD2 matching over 9 bases. The junction had 5 bases not matched to a gene; V was cut back by 0 bases and J by 1 base. Germline V gene lookup returns CDR1 LGHNA and CDR2 YNFKEQ. This CDR3 contains 17 residues. The CDR3 loop is CASSQEGGGVRTDTQYF. CDR3 DNA sequence: TGTGCCAGCAGCCAAGAAGGCGGGGGGGTGCGCACAGATACGCAGTATTTT.

This clone was seen more than once but under ten times. For the CDR3, the DNA is TGTGCCAGCAGTGAAACTGCGTATGGCTACACCTTC. It translates to CASSETAYGYTF. The chain recombines TRBV6-4 with TRBJ1-2; no reliable D call. CDR3 length equals 12 residues. From germline, CDR1 is MRHNA and CDR2 SNTAGT. The ends were cut back, 3 bases at V and 5 bases at J, with 7 bases in the middle.

The chain links TRBV5-1 to TRBJ2-2; D is possibly TRBD1 (6 bases). Germline CDR1 SGHRS, CDR2 YFSETQ. Between the trimmed V and J ends, which lost 3 bases and 4 bases, there was a span of 10 bases. CDR3 size: 14 residues. For the CDR3, the DNA is TGCGCCAGCAGCTCGCTGGACAGCACCGGGGAGCTGTTTTTT. It encodes CASSSLDSTGELFF.

V usage is TRBV25-1 and J usage is TRBJ1-1; the D is unclear. CDR3 length: 14 amino acids. The germline V gene encodes CDR1 MGHDK and CDR2 SYGVNS. V was trimmed by 1 base and J by 2 bases, leaving 8 bases between them. CDR3: CASSEFGFNTEAFF. In DNA, the CDR3 is TGTGCCAGCAGTGAATTTGGTTTCAACACTGAAGCTTTCTTT. The whole variable domain, filled in from reference TRBV25-1 and TRBJ1-1, reads EADIYQTPRYLVIGTGKKITLECSQTMGHDKMYWYQQDPGMELHLIHYSYGVNSTEKGDLSSESTVSRIRTEHFPLTLESARPSHTSQYLCASSEFGFNTEAFFGQGTRLTVV.

V usage is TRBV27 and J usage is TRBJ2-7; 7 bases match TRBD2. Germline CDR1 MNHEY, CDR2 SMNVEV (reference sequence). V gave up 4 bases and J gave up 2 bases; unmatched junction bases: 2. The CDR3 has 13 residues. The CDR3 nucleotides read TGTGCCAGCAGTTGGGGAGGGCCCTACGAGCAGTACTTC. It specifies CASSWGGPYEQYF.

This chain uses TRBV7-9 with TRBJ2-2; D remains unclear. Trimming left V 4 bases short and J 8 bases short, with 8 bases between. Looked up from germline, CDR1 is SEHNR and CDR2 is FQNEAQ (reference sequence). This CDR3 is built from 12 residues. CDR3: CASSSSWGELFF. The DNA of the CDR3 is TGTGCCAGCAGCTCCAGTTGGGGGGAGCTGTTTTTT.

The rearrangement joins TRBV11-3 to TRBJ2-2; 7 bases align to TRBD2. Germline CDR1 is SGHNT and CDR2 is YENEEA. V lost 5 bases, J lost 7 bases, and 10 bases stayed unmatched. This CDR3 has 15 amino acids. CDR3: CASSPGGFSGGELFF. The CDR3 coding sequence is TGTGCCAGCAGCCCGGGGGGATTCTCAGGCGGGGAGCTGTTTTTT.

Turning to this clone: The junction departs from germline at one end; a sequencing error may be responsible. The CDR3 DNA is TGTGCCAGCAGCACCGCCCCGGGGGAGAGGGGGCTCTTC. It specifies CASSTAPGERGLF. The J gene is TRBJ2-1, the V gene TRBV7-8; D might be TRBD1 (7 bases). CDR3 length: 13 amino acids. Germline V gene lookup returns CDR1 SGHVS and CDR2 FQNEAQ.

This chain connects TRBV19 to TRBJ1-5, with D maybe TRBD1 (5 bases). The CDR3 is 14 amino acids. In germline, CDR1 is LNHDA, CDR2 SQIVND (reference sequence). With 1 base removed from V and 5 bases from J, the gap between germline ends came to 9 bases. CDR3 region: CASSIVGQDQPQHF. DNA for the CDR3: TGTGCCAGTAGTATAGTCGGACAAGATCAGCCCCAGCATTTT.

In this sample, this clone turned up once. V usage is TRBV5-6 and J usage is TRBJ2-1; D may be TRBD2 (5 bases). Trimming pared 4 bases from V and 0 bases from J, leaving 11 bases between. Germline V lookup: CDR1 SGHDT, CDR2 YYEEEE. The CDR3 loop spans 15 amino acids. CDR3 protein: CASSPPGSSYNEQFF. The CDR3 nucleotides read TGTGCCAGCAGCCCGCCGGGGAGCTCCTACAATGAGCAGTTCTTC. The variable domain in full, with the rest retrieved from reference TRBV5-6 and TRBJ2-1, is DAGVTQSPTHLIKTRGQQVTLRCSPKSGHDTVSWYQQALGQGPQFIFQYYEEEERQRGNFPDRFSGHQFPNYSSELNVNALLLGDSALYLCASSPPGSSYNEQFFGPGTRLTVL.